Below, 29 T cell receptor beta chains from the same sample are listed, as sequenced in a study of regulatory T cells in long-lasting Graves disease. Relying on iRepertoire HTBI primers and Arm-PCR of CDR3 regions, the team built TCR beta libraries. TCRdb re-derived calls from the multiplex PCR reads in MiXCR, one entry per CDR3 protein. Here the sample spans roughly 220,000 distinct CDR3 sequences, approximately 20% being singletons. Sample time point: newly diagnosed GD, antithyroid drugs for less than 3 months. With RNA extracted from PBMCs as input, the TCR library was made. Source: peripheral blood mononuclear cells (PBMCs), taken at new diagnosis, from a patient treated with antithyroid drugs. The receptors were gathered from a female donor with Graves disease.

This rearrangement joins TRBV4-1 to TRBJ2-7, with unresolved D. The CDR3 is 13 residues long. Per the germline V gene, CDR1 is MGHRA and CDR2 is YSYEKL. V lost 4 bases, J lost 7 bases, and 14 bases lay in between. The CDR3 coding sequence is TGCGCCAGCAGCCCGTTAGGAGAGGAGGAGCAGTACTTC. It encodes CASSPLGEEEQYF.

In this sample, this clonotype turned up many times. The genes are TRBV6-1 and TRBJ1-1, with D uncertain. The CDR3 consists of 16 residues. The V end lost 7 bases, the J end lost 1 base, and 19 bases lay between the germline ends. Germline values: CDR1 MNHNS, CDR2 SASEGT. CDR3 in amino acids: CASTSHRTLGNTEAFF. The CDR3, as DNA: TGTGCCAGCACCTCACATCGGACTCTAGGGAACACTGAAGCTTTCTTT.

This clonotype was seen many times. In DNA form, the CDR3 reads TGCGCCAGCAGCTTCGGCCCCGGTACCTATGGCTACACCTTC. This encodes CASSFGPGTYGYTF. This chain joins TRBV5-1 and TRBJ1-2; D gene ambiguous. This CDR3 contains 14 residues. The V end lost 2 bases, the J end lost 4 bases, and 12 bases lay between the germline ends. Germline V CDR1 and CDR2: SGHRS, YFSETQ.

This clonotype has ten or more counts. The chain carries TRBV5-6 and TRBJ2-1, with D maybe TRBD1 (6 bases). The germline V gene encodes CDR1 SGHDT and CDR2 YYEEEE. The ends were cut back, 4 bases at V and 0 bases at J, with 11 bases in the middle. The CDR3 extends over 15 amino acids. The CDR3 loop is CASSRTVSSYNEQFF. DNA for the CDR3: TGTGCCAGCAGCCGGACAGTGAGCTCCTACAATGAGCAGTTCTTC. Full variable domain (missing parts from reference TRBV5-6 and TRBJ2-1): DAGVTQSPTHLIKTRGQQVTLRCSPKSGHDTVSWYQQALGQGPQFIFQYYEEEERQRGNFPDRFSGHQFPNYSSELNVNALLLGDSALYLCASSRTVSSYNEQFFGPGTRLTVL.

This clonotype was picked up many times. The gene calls are TRBV30 and TRBJ1-5; D is undetermined. The V gene's germline CDR1 is GTSNPN and CDR2 SVGIG (reference sequence). V was trimmed by 3 bases and J by 5 bases, leaving 11 bases between them. This CDR3 contains 13 residues. CDR3 residues: CAWSRGGDQPQHF. The DNA of the CDR3 is TGTGCCTGGAGCCGGGGTGGGGATCAGCCCCAGCATTTT.

This clonotype was recorded many times. The chain is built from TRBV3-1 and TRBJ2-5; D unresolved. V was pared by 4 bases and J by 10 bases, with 16 bases between. The CDR3 loop spans 13 amino acids. The V gene's germline CDR1 is LGHDT and CDR2 YNNKEL (reference sequence). The DNA of the CDR3 is TGTGCCAGCAGCCTCGAGGTCCGCGCACACCAGTACTTC. It encodes CASSLEVRAHQYF.

Ten or more counts support this clonotype. J is TRBJ2-7 and V is TRBV6-1; D gene ambiguous. Germline V gives CDR1 MNHNS, CDR2 SASEGT. This CDR3 contains 13 residues. Trimming stripped 0 bases from V and 6 bases from J, with 9 bases between. The CDR3 sequence is CASSEALRSEQYF. CDR3 in DNA: TGTGCCAGCAGTGAAGCGCTTCGAAGCGAGCAGTACTTC.

This clonotype was seen ten or more times. J is TRBJ2-7 and V is TRBV18; 11 bases line up with TRBD2. The germline V gene encodes CDR1 KGHSH and CDR2 LQKENI. V shed 6 bases and J 4 bases; nucleotides not matched to a gene: 14. The CDR3 runs to 17 residues. The CDR3 spells CASSRSGLAGTLYEQYF. As DNA, the CDR3 is TGTGCCAGCTCGCGAAGTGGACTAGCGGGTACCCTATACGAGCAGTACTTC.

This clonotype has a count of ten or more. The V gene is TRBV28, the J gene TRBJ2-5; 9 nucleotides line up with TRBD1. This CDR3 is 14 amino acids long. Germline V gives CDR1 MDHEN, CDR2 SYDVKM. Losses at the gene ends were 10 bases for V and 5 bases for J; bases not matched to a gene: 11. The CDR3 DNA reads TGTGCCACCGTGGGGGGACAGGGTCGGGAGACCCAGTACTTC. Its translation is CATVGGQGRETQYF.

V and J are TRBV9 and TRBJ1-1, with D tentatively TRBD1 (6 bases). Germline CDR1 SGDLS, CDR2 YYNGEE. The ends were cut back, 6 bases at V and 1 base at J, with 19 bases in the middle. The CDR3 consists of 16 residues. CDR3 sequence: CASTPPQGIENTEAFF. For the CDR3, the DNA is TGTGCCAGCACGCCCCCTCAGGGGATTGAGAACACTGAAGCTTTCTTT.

Many counts were recorded for this clonotype. This chain uses TRBV7-3 with TRBJ2-2; TRBD2 matches at 10 bases. The CDR3 contains 16 residues. V lost 4 bases to trimming and J lost 5 bases; unmatched junction nucleotides: 7. Germline CDR1 reads SGHTA; CDR2 reads FQGTGA. CDR3 coding DNA: TGTGCCAGCAGCTACTCTAGCGGGAGTTGGACCGGGGAGCTGTTTTTT. It specifies CASSYSSGSWTGELFF.

Only a few counts were recorded for this clonotype. The chain recombines TRBV6-2 or TRBV6-3 with TRBJ2-2; D might be TRBD1 (6 bases). The CDR3 is 14 amino acids. CDR1 MNHEY and CDR2 SVGEGT come from the germline V gene. Trimming took 6 bases from V and 6 from J, leaving 14 bases between them. The CDR3 sequence: CASRQGLVSGELFF. For the CDR3, the DNA is TGTGCCAGCAGACAGGGTTTGGTGTCCGGGGAGCTGTTTTTT.

The sample holds many counts of this clonotype. The chain links TRBV7-2 to TRBJ1-4; weak D call: TRBD1 (5 bases). Germline V gives CDR1 SGHTA, CDR2 FQGNSA. Trimming cost V 2 bases and J 4 bases, with 14 bases left between them. The CDR3 covers 16 residues. Here the CDR3 reads CASSLTSKGINEKLFF. CDR3 DNA sequence: TGTGCCAGCAGCTTAACGTCAAAGGGGATTAATGAAAAACTGTTTTTT.

This chain joins TRBV27 and TRBJ2-5; either TRBD1 or TRBD2 may supply D (6 bases each). Looked up from germline, CDR1 is MNHEY and CDR2 is SMNVEV (reference sequence). V lost 8 bases to trimming and J lost 1 base, with 20 bases between them. This CDR3 is built from 16 residues. Here the CDR3 DNA reads TGTGCCAGCGGACCCAGTGGCAGGGGAGGCCAAGAGACCCAGTACTTC. Translating it yields CASGPSGRGGQETQYF.

This sequence joins TRBV6-2 or TRBV6-3 and TRBJ1-1, with 10 bases fitting TRBD1. Germline assignment: CDR1 MNHEY and CDR2 SVGEGT. Trimming cost V 6 bases and J 4 bases; bases outside gene matches: 14. This CDR3 comprises 17 residues. The CDR3 DNA reads TGTGCCAGCAGGGTCCGGGACAGGGGTGTGCTGGCCACTGAAGCTTTCTTT. Translating gives CASRVRDRGVLATEAFF.

The chain uses TRBV5-1 and TRBJ2-5, with D hard to call. Germline lookup yields CDR1 SGHRS and CDR2 YFSETQ. V was trimmed by 1 base and J by 4 bases, leaving 11 bases between them. The CDR3 contains 14 residues. The CDR3 DNA reads TGCGCCAGCAGCTTGTATCAAGGGTCAGAGACCCAGTACTTC. Translation: CASSLYQGSETQYF.

This clonotype showed up many times. The chain joins TRBV19 to TRBJ1-2, with 8 nucleotides matching TRBD1. V shed 5 bases, J shed 1 base, and the junction held 6 bases outside the gene matches. Germline V CDR1 and CDR2: LNHDA, SQIVND (reference sequence). The CDR3 is 15 residues long. For the CDR3, the DNA is TGTGCCAGTAGTCCGGACAGGGAGATTAACTATGGCTACACCTTC. Protein product: CASSPDREINYGYTF.

This clonotype has just a few counts. The DNA for the CDR3 is TGCAGTGCTAGAGATGGCAGGGGGAAAAACATTCAGTACTTC. It codes for CSARDGRGKNIQYF. The chain joins TRBV20-1 to TRBJ2-4, with TRBD1 identical over 7 bases. This CDR3 has 14 residues. Looked up from germline, CDR1 is DFQATT and CDR2 is SNEGSKA (reference sequence). Trimming at V came to 0 bases and at J to 4 bases, leaving 3 bases not matched to a gene.

This clonotype has ten or more counts. The CDR3 nucleotides read TGTGCCAGCAGTTTCGGGAGGACAGATACGCAGTATTTT. Translated: CASSFGRTDTQYF. The J gene is TRBJ2-3, the V gene TRBV28; TRBD2 aligns across 7 bases. Germline values: CDR1 MDHEN, CDR2 SYDVKM. With V trimmed by 3 bases and J by 3 bases, 0 bases remained unmatched. This CDR3 is 13 amino acids long.

Ten or more counts support this clonotype. The chain has TRBV30 and TRBJ2-1, with a possible D match to TRBD1 (6 bases). V was cut by 3 bases and J by 7 bases, with 16 bases left in between. The CDR3 covers 14 residues. The germline gives CDR1 GTSNPN, CDR2 SVGIG (reference sequence). The CDR3 region is CAWRAMNTGNEQFF. The DNA for the CDR3 is TGTGCCTGGAGGGCAATGAATACAGGGAATGAGCAGTTCTTC.

This clonotype was seen a few times. One end of the junction does not line up with germline, which may come from a read error. Here the CDR3 DNA reads TGTGCCAGCAGCTTGGGTCTGACTCCTTCCTGCGAGCAGTACTTC. It codes for CASSLGLTPSCEQYF. The chain has TRBV5-6 and TRBJ2-7, with no clear D. CDR1 and CDR2 (germline): SGHDT, YYEEEE. This CDR3 comprises 15 residues.

In this sample, this clonotype turned up many times. The chain combines TRBV30 with TRBJ1-1; possible D gene TRBD1, 5 bases. Germline lookup yields CDR1 GTSNPN and CDR2 SVGIG (reference sequence). The length of the CDR3 is 11 residues. V was trimmed by 6 bases and J by 6 bases, leaving 11 bases between them. As DNA, the CDR3 is TGTGCCTGCACTTGGGGCGCTGAAGCTTTCTTT. Its protein is CACTWGAEAFF. Filled out from reference TRBV30 and TRBJ1-1, the complete variable domain reads SQTIHQWPATLVQPVGSPLSLECTVEGTSNPNLYWYRQAAGRGLQLLFYSVGIGQISSEVPQNLSASRPQDRQFILSSKKLLLSDSGFYLCACTWGAEAFFGQGTRLTVV.

As regards this clonotype: This may stem from a read error, because a much larger clone lies one nucleotide away. The V gene is TRBV4-1, the J gene TRBJ2-7; no reliable D call. In germline, CDR1 is MGHRA, CDR2 YSYEKL. The CDR3 has 15 amino acids. The V end lost 4 bases, the J end lost 2 bases, and 15 bases lay between the germline ends. CDR3 amino acids: CASSLEKETTYEQYF. The CDR3 nucleotides read TGCGCCAGCAGCCTAGAGAAGGAGACAACCTACGAGCAGTACTTC.

This clonotype has at least ten counts. The chain is built from TRBV6-5 and TRBJ1-5; D call uncertain. The CDR3 has 16 residues. Germline V CDR1 and CDR2: MNHEY, SVGAGI. Deletions cut 4 bases from V and 3 bases from J, with 16 bases between. CDR3 in DNA: TGTGCCAGCAGTTGGAAAGATTCGGCCCTCAATCAGCCCCAGCATTTT. Its protein product is CASSWKDSALNQPQHF.

This clonotype was picked up a small number of times. J is TRBJ2-3 and V is TRBV6-1; tentative D call: TRBD2 (6 bases). Germline V gene data show CDR1 as MNHNS and CDR2 as SASEGT. This CDR3 is built from 15 residues. The V and J ends lost 5 bases and 0 bases respectively, with 12 bases between them. The chain's CDR3 is CASSRDFTSTDTQYF. DNA of the CDR3: TGTGCCAGCAGTCGGGACTTTACCAGCACAGATACGCAGTATTTT.

This clonotype has ten or more counts. This chain connects TRBV27 to TRBJ2-7, with D tentatively TRBD1 or TRBD2 (7 bases each). CDR3 length: 14 amino acids. V lost 7 bases and J lost 5, with 18 bases in between. Germline V gives CDR1 MNHEY, CDR2 SMNVEV (reference sequence). The CDR3 sequence: CASTRTGGSHEQYF. CDR3 bases: TGTGCCAGCACCAGGACAGGCGGGAGCCACGAGCAGTACTTC.

This clonotype was found many times. V is TRBV12-3 or TRBV12-4 and J is TRBJ1-6; D remains unclear. This CDR3 spans 17 amino acids. The V and J ends lost 7 bases and 6 bases respectively, with 22 bases between them. CDR3 sequence (DNA): TGTGCCAGCACCGAACGGCTAGGACGGGCCTCTAATTCACCCCTCCACTTT. It specifies CASTERLGRASNSPLHF.

This clonotype was recorded at least ten times. V and J are TRBV12-3 or TRBV12-4 and TRBJ1-2, with D unclear. The CDR3 is made up of 13 amino acids. V lost 8 bases and J lost 6, with 16 bases in between. As DNA, the CDR3 is TGTGCCAGCCGCGACCCTTGGCTCCATGGCTACACCTTC. This sequence encodes CASRDPWLHGYTF.

This clonotype was seen repeatedly, ten times or more. One end of the junction does not line up with germline, which may come from a read error. V and J are TRBV18 and TRBJ2-1; D tentatively fits TRBD1 or TRBD2 (5 bases each). The CDR3 is 15 amino acids. Germline CDR1 KGHSH, CDR2 LQKENI. CDR3 sequence reads: CASSPLGTTYNEQFF. Written as DNA, the CDR3 is TGTGCCAGCTCACCCCTCGGGACCACCTATAATGAGCAGTTCTTC. The full variable domain, in which reference TRBV18 and TRBJ2-1 provide the parts outside the CDR3, is NAGVMQNPRHLVRRRGQEARLRCSPMKGHSHVYWYRQLPEEGLKFMVYLQKENIIDESGMPKERFSAEFPKEGPSILRIQQVVRGDSAAYFCASSPLGTTYNEQFFGPGTRLTVL.